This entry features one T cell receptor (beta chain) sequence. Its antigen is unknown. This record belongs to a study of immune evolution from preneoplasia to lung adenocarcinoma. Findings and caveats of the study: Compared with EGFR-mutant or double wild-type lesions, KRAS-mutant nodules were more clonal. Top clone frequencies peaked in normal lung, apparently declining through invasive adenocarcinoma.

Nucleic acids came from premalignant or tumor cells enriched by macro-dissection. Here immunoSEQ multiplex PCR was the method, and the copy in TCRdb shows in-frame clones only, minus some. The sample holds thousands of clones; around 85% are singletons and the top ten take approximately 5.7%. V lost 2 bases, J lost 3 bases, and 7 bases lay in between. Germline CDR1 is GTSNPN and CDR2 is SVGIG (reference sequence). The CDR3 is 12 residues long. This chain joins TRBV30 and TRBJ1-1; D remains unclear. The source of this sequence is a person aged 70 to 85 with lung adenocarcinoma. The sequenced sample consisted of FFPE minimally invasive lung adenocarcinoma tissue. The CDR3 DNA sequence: TGTGCCTGGAGTCAAGTGTACACTGAAGCTTTCTTT. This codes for CAWSQVYTEAFF.